The clone carrying this T cell receptor (beta chain) was counted once. Antigen specificity is unknown. The protocol was immunoSEQ multiplex PCR, while the TCRdb copy is restricted to in-frame clones and leaves out a portion. The data show around 30,000 clones, with about 79% seen just once and approximately 2.1% held by the top ten. V shed 4 bases and J 3 bases; nucleotides not matched to a gene: 7. CDR3 length: 14 amino acids. Germline loops: CDR1 SQVTM, CDR2 ANQGSEA. This sample stems from a study of Tregs in tolerant kidney transplant recipients. Across the whole study: An approximately three-day belatacept mixed lymphocyte reaction, sometimes plus 5-day graft donor restimulation, preceded CD4+CD25+CD127- sorting. Recipient cells were told from donor cells by antibody staining. Broader study findings: Expanding Tregs on activated donor B cells appeared to best identify donor-specific TCRbeta clones. No direct test of biological reproducibility was done here.

Sequencing was performed on Tregs from blood cultured with allogeneic cells. The sequence derives from a human donor in good health. V and J are TRBV29-1 and TRBJ2-7; 9 bases align to TRBD1. The DNA for the CDR3 is TGCAGCGTTGTAATCGGGACAGGGTACTACGAGCAGTACTTC. Translation gives CSVVIGTGYYEQYF.